This is a list of T cell receptor beta chains from one sample in a study of long-term antiretroviral therapy in people with HIV. The method was immunoSEQ multiplex PCR; TCRdb's version includes in-frame clones alone and lacks a portion of them. The sample lists about 27,000 clones; around four fifths were seen once. The sample was unsorted PBMCs, taken 0.8 years before starting antiretroviral therapy. The receptors were sampled from a man between 18 and 29 years old with HIV. CDR3s include the opening cysteine and the closing phenylalanine or tryptophan. The order of the fields is clone size, D gene, V gene, J gene, CDR3 protein, CDR3 DNA. A D gene is named only where the DNA matches it firmly. The size of a clone is reported for some rows only, either as once, few or many, or as a class for expanded clones.

>-|-|TRBV5-3|TRBJ1-1
CARSLTPPGTEAFF
TGTGCCAGAAGCCTAACACCCCCCGGGACTGAAGCTTTCTTT
>medium-sized|-|TRBV2|TRBJ1-5
CASSVSFNQPQHF
TGTGCCAGCAGTGTCAGCTTCAATCAGCCCCAGCATTTT
>-|TRBD1|TRBV2|TRBJ1-2
CASSLSPGQGIPF
TGTGCCAGCAGCCTATCTCCGGGACAGGGAATCCCCTTC
>-|-|TRBV11-2|TRBJ2-2
CASSLDDTRGELFF
TGTGCCAGCAGCTTAGACGATACGAGAGGGGAGCTGTTTTTT
>medium-sized|-|TRBV6-5|TRBJ1-1
CASSYDTTGTTEAFF
TGTGCCAGCAGTTACGATACAACAGGGACCACTGAAGCTTTCTTT
>once|-|TRBV29-1|TRBJ2-7
CSVVTGPREQYF
TGCAGCGTGGTAACAGGGCCCCGCGAGCAGTACTTC
>-|TRBD1|TRBV27|TRBJ1-3
CASSLYGQGGGGNTIYF
TGTGCCAGCAGTTTATACGGACAGGGGGGAGGTGGAAACACCATATATTTT
>-|-|TRBV7-8|TRBJ1-1
CASSPDTYTEAFF
TGTGCCAGCAGCCCTGACACTTACACTGAAGCTTTCTTT
>few|-|TRBV6-5|TRBJ1-2
CASSPDSWNYGYTF
TGTGCCAGCAGTCCCGACAGCTGGAACTATGGCTACACCTTC
>-|TRBD2|TRBV28|TRBJ2-7
CASSLWGSGTSGPYEQYF
TGTGCCAGCAGTTTATGGGGGTCCGGGACTAGCGGCCCCTACGAGCAGTACTTC
>once|-|TRBV7-9|TRBJ1-1
CASSLAGGSTEAFF
TGTGCCAGCAGCTTAGCCGGAGGGAGTACTGAAGCTTTCTTT
>-|-|TRBV28|TRBJ1-3
CASSAPGRSTGNTIYF
TGTGCCAGCAGTGCCCCGGGACGTTCTACTGGAAACACCATATATTTT
>-|TRBD1|TRBV19|TRBJ2-3
CASSIRDRGFGVTQYF
TGTGCCAGTAGTATCCGGGACAGGGGTTTTGGGGTGACGCAGTATTTT
>few|-|TRBV12-2|TRBJ2-2
CASSPSGKMSQLNTGELFF
TGTGCAAGTTCCCCCTCAGGGAAAATGAGTCAACTCAACACCGGGGAGCTGTTTTTT
>-|TRBD1|TRBV7-2|TRBJ1-2
CASSSTDRGGFGDGYTF
TGTGCCAGCAGCTCGACGGACAGGGGAGGCTTCGGTGATGGCTACACCTTC
>few|TRBD1|TRBV10-3|TRBJ2-7
CAIKAPGQGDHSYEQYF
TGTGCCATCAAGGCGCCGGGACAGGGAGATCACTCCTACGAGCAGTACTTC
>-|-|TRBV9|TRBJ2-1
CASSSLQGGGSYNEQFF
TGTGCCAGCAGTTCCCTTCAGGGGGGCGGATCCTACAATGAGCAGTTCTTC
>few|-|TRBV6-1|TRBJ1-5
CASRPGENQPQHF
TGTGCCAGCAGACCGGGAGAGAATCAGCCCCAGCATTTT
>-|-|TRBV12-5|TRBJ2-7
CASGSMARSEQYF
TGTGCTAGTGGCTCGATGGCTCGGTCCGAGCAGTACTTC
>once|-|TRBV5-1|TRBJ2-1
CASSLNSRSSYNEQFF
TGCGCCAGCAGCCTTAACAGTCGATCCTCCTACAATGAGCAGTTCTTC
>-|TRBD2|TRBV29-1|TRBJ2-3
CSVEASGTTDTQYF
TGCAGCGTTGAAGCTAGCGGGACCACAGATACGCAGTATTTT
>-|TRBD2|TRBV30|TRBJ2-1
CAWSRLAELGNEQFF
TGTGCCTGGAGTCGACTAGCGGAGTTGGGCAATGAGCAGTTCTTC
>-|TRBD2|TRBV30|TRBJ2-5
CAWSSAGGLETQYF
TGTGCCTGGAGCTCGGCGGGGGGCTTGGAGACCCAGTACTTC
>-|-|TRBV30|TRBJ1-1
CAWSVGENTEAFF
TGTGCCTGGAGTGTAGGAGAGAACACTGAAGCTTTCTTT
>-|-|TRBV18|TRBJ2-7
CASSPVIPPHEQYF
TGTGCCAGCTCACCAGTCATCCCTCCGCACGAGCAGTACTTC
>few|-|TRBV6-5|TRBJ2-7
CASSYRDSYSYEQYF
TGTGCCAGCAGTTACCGGGACTCCTACTCCTACGAGCAGTACTTC
>once|-|TRBV7-8|TRBJ2-2
CASSLNRVTGELFF
TGTGCCAGCAGTCTCAACAGGGTCACCGGGGAGCTGTTTTTT
>-|-|TRBV9|TRBJ1-1
CASSDPGRGVNTEAFF
TGTGCCAGCAGCGACCCAGGGAGGGGGGTGAACACTGAAGCTTTCTTT
>once|-|TRBV6-5|TRBJ1-2
CASSYSPRAGGYTF
TGTGCCAGCAGTTACTCACCGAGGGCTGGCGGCTACACCTTC
>-|TRBD1|TRBV7-6|TRBJ1-6
CASSLWTGGDNSPLHF
TGTGCCAGCAGCTTATGGACAGGGGGGGATAATTCACCCCTCCACTTT
>-|-|TRBV18|TRBJ2-3
CASSPWDTQYF
TGTGCCAGCTCACCCTGGGATACGCAGTATTTT
>-|-|TRBV7-2|TRBJ2-7
CASSSRALTYEQYF
TGTGCCAGCAGCTCACGGGCCTTAACCTACGAGCAGTACTTC
>-|-|TRBV11-2|TRBJ1-5
CASSLRAHQPQHF
TGTGCCAGCAGCTTACGCGCACATCAGCCCCAGCATTTT
>-|-|TRBV7-3|TRBJ2-1
CASSSMPTNEQFF
TGTGCCAGCAGCTCAATGCCGACCAATGAGCAGTTCTTC
>-|-|TRBV19|TRBJ1-5
CASSIDTGLSNQPQHF
TGTGCCAGTAGTATAGATACCGGACTTAGCAATCAGCCCCAGCATTTT
>-|TRBD2|TRBV4-3|TRBJ2-3
CASSQVPSGRPDTQYF
TGCGCCAGCAGCCAAGTTCCTAGCGGGAGACCAGATACGCAGTATTTT
>-|TRBD1|TRBV28|TRBJ1-3
CASSHRGRVYTIYF
TGTGCCAGCAGTCACAGGGGGCGCGTATACACCATATATTTT
>-|TRBD1|TRBV29-1|TRBJ1-1
CSVAWTGSYTEAFF
TGCAGCGTGGCCTGGACAGGGTCGTACACTGAAGCTTTCTTT
>-|TRBD1|TRBV2|TRBJ1-1
CASSVDRGTEAFF
TGTGCCAGCAGTGTAGACAGGGGAACTGAAGCTTTCTTT
>-|TRBD1|TRBV18|TRBJ1-5
CASSDSTGGNQPQHF
TGTGCCAGCTCGGATTCGACAGGGGGTAATCAGCCCCAGCATTTT
>once|TRBD2|TRBV28|TRBJ2-2
CASSLREKVTGELFF
TGTGCCAGCAGTTTGCGGGAGAAGGTAACCGGGGAGCTGTTTTTT
>once|-|TRBV7-9|TRBJ2-3
CASSQTDTQYF
TGTGCCAGCAGCCAGACAGATACGCAGTATTTT
>-|-|TRBV5-1|TRBJ1-1
CASSSTVGTEAFF
TGCGCCAGCAGCTCGACAGTGGGAACTGAAGCTTTCTTT